A selection of T cell receptor beta chains follows, all from one sample in a study of blood T cell repertoires in COVID-19. Method: immunoSEQ multiplex PCR; TCRdb's copy keeps in-frame clones and lacks some. The repertoire holds about 120,000 clones, with about 92% as singletons. Sample: peripheral blood. The receptors here all came from a middle-aged man with active COVID-19. Both conserved end residues are trimmed from each CDR3.

J,V,CDR3
TRBJ2-7,TRBV5-6,ASSLRFNTYEQY
TRBJ1-5,TRBV6-5,ASRIRQNQPQH
TRBJ1-1,TRBV27,PYRTGYEAF
TRBJ2-2,TRBV2,ASSDKGATGELF
TRBJ1-4,TRBV19,ASRTGGTEKLF
TRBJ2-1,TRBV27,ASSSAGAQQF
TRBJ2-5,TRBV25-1,ASSEPGGETQY
TRBJ1-1,TRBV6-5,ASSLRGTEAF
TRBJ1-2,TRBV11-2,ASSSGLKDYGYT
TRBJ2-1,TRBV10-2,ASSEERNEQF
TRBJ2-1,TRBV27,ASKSRVGEQF
TRBJ1-2,TRBV18,ASSPPAVGLEGGYT
TRBJ2-1,TRBV9,ASSAHGGLYNEQF
TRBJ2-2,TRBV5-4,ASHNRGGNTGELF